These 3 T cell receptor beta chains originate from one sample sequenced in a study of cytomegalovirus exposure and HLA in healthy donors. This PCR relied on a set of 60 Vbeta primers and 13 Jbeta primers. Clones were sequenced by immunoSEQ multiplex PCR, and TCRdb holds only the in-frame ones, with some missing. The repertoire includes 140,000 to 150,000 clones, about 70% of them detected once, and about 2.2% sits in the top ten. Sequenced material: PBMCs. The receptors were sampled from a woman between 55 and 75 years old in good health and CMV-seropositive.

The chain is built from TRBV2 and TRBJ2-7; 11 bases match TRBD1. V lost 1 base to trimming and J lost 4 bases; unmatched junction nucleotides: 3. The V gene's germline CDR1 is SNHLY and CDR2 FYNNEI. This CDR3 contains 15 residues. The CDR3 loop is CASSEGTGGWYEQYF. As DNA, the CDR3 is TGTGCCAGCAGTGAAGGGACAGGGGGCTGGTACGAGCAGTACTTC.

This clone showed up just once. This sequence joins TRBV28 and TRBJ2-7; D is possibly TRBD2 (5 bases). The V end lost 4 bases, the J end lost 3 bases, and 16 bases lay between the germline ends. Germline values: CDR1 MDHEN, CDR2 SYDVKM. The CDR3 is made up of 15 amino acids. CDR3 sequence reads: CASSSPRLARYEQYF. CDR3 DNA sequence: TGTGCCAGCAGTTCCCCCCGTCTAGCCCGCTACGAGCAGTACTTC.

This clone occurred a few times. The V and J genes are TRBV27 and TRBJ1-2; the D is unclear. The ends were cut back, 8 bases at V and 7 bases at J, with 20 bases in the middle. CDR3 length: 14 residues. The germline gives CDR1 MNHEY, CDR2 SMNVEV (reference sequence). The CDR3, as DNA: TGTGCCAGCTCCGTGGGTGACCAGAGGGTTGGCTACACCTTC. This sequence encodes CASSVGDQRVGYTF.